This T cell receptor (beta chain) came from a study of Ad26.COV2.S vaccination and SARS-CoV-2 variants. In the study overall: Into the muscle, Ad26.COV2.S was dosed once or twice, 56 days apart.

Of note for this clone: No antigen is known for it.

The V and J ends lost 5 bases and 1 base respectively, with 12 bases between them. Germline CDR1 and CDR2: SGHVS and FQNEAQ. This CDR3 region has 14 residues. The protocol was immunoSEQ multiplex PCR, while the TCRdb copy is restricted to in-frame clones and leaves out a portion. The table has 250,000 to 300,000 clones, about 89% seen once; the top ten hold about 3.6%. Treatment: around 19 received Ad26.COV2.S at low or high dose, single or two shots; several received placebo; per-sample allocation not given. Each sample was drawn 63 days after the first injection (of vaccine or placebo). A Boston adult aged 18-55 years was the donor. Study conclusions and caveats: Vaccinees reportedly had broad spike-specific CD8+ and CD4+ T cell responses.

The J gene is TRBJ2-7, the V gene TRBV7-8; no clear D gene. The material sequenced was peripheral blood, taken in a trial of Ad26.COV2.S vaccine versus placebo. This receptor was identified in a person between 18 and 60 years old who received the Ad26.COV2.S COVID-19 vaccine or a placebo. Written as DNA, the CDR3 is TGTGCCAGCAGCCAAGGGTGGAGTTCCTACGAGCAGTACTTC. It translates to CASSQGWSSYEQYF.